This paragraph covers one T cell receptor (beta chain) sequence. With the library built for alpha chains, this beta chain is off target and its frequency is not meaningful. These data belong to a study of spatial heterogeneity in lung cancer. Overall study context: The study consistently detected more beta-chain than alpha-chain sequences.

CDR3 length: 14 amino acids. Looked up from germline, CDR1 is LGHNA and CDR2 is YSLEER. The V gene lost 5 bases and the J gene lost 0 bases, with 11 bases spanning the gap. The study tagged each TCR cDNA molecule with a unique molecular identifier. MiXCR was run by TCRdb on the 5' RACE reads, yielding one entry per CDR3 protein. The sample lists over 1,400 distinct CDR3 sequences, 6.5% to 10% occurring once. The time point was: sample taken at primary tumor resection. Without sorting, whole RNA was sequenced from tumor, nontumor lung or frozen PBMC. Samples came from roughly 70 TRACERx patients with untreated early-stage lung cancer.

The receptor comes from a female donor with early-stage non-small cell lung cancer. This rearrangement joins TRBV4-3 to TRBJ2-7; D perhaps matches TRBD2 (5 bases). This sample comprised normal lung tissue next to the tumor, obtained at surgery. CDR3 nucleotide sequence: TGCGCCAGCAGCAAAAGTGGGAGCTCCTACGAGCAGTACTTC. It encodes CASSKSGSSYEQYF.